This T cell receptor beta chain came from a study of cytomegalovirus exposure and HLA in healthy donors (dated by TCRdb to about 2017). Some background on the complete study: In an earlier analysis of roughly 590 of the donors, approximately 300 Gb of sequence data and some 100 million unique TCR beta sequences from roughly 190 million T cells were reported. An early release that covered about 640 HLA-typed donors contained around 330 gigabases of sequencing data and some 87 million unique TCR sequences. Of the approximately 400 genotyped donors, around 81% fell in the genetic ancestry cluster associated with self-reported Caucasian donors. The study aimed to test whether cataloging public T cell receptors could reveal signatures of past pathogen exposure. The study used immunosequencing to profile the T cell repertoires of around 600 subjects and linked those repertoires to cytomegalovirus serostatus. In addition to the first cohort of roughly 700 subjects, a separate validation cohort of 130 or so different subjects was used. The study combined high-throughput TCR immunosequencing, statistical association of individual TCRs with disease status, and machine learning to predict cytomegalovirus infection status. In a later analysis, previously published TCR beta repertoires from several hundred donors were re-analyzed and high-resolution HLA genotyping was added so that TCR occurrence patterns could be studied. The later analysis used no new phenotypic data to find candidate immune exposures, relying instead on TCR beta sequences and their occurrence across donors. To decide whether each TCR beta V gene segment behaved as functional or pseudogenic, an earlier analysis of approximately 600 of the donors relied on high-throughput TCR beta sequencing. Alongside the repertoire data, information on donor age, sex, ethnicity and CMV serostatus was compiled. A later genetic analysis took genome-wide SNP genotypes for about 65% of the 666 donors and used that subset as a discovery cohort. All discovery cohort repertoires had been generated on a single sequencing platform. HLA typing covered class I and class II loci at four-digit resolution. The number of typed donors differed by locus: roughly 629-640 for A, B, C, DRB1 and DQB1; 522 for DQA1; 600 to 610 for DPA1; and 450 to 480 for DPB1. Several DR-DQ haplotypes were treated as single units for association and clustering because of strong linkage in the cohort. Among almost 400 genotyped donors of the cohort, an average of about 240,000 unique TCR beta nucleotide sequences were sequenced per donor, roughly 18% of them non-productive.

Library generation was performed with the immunoSEQ multiplex PCR assay. The multiplex PCR relied on a mix of 60 forward primers for TCR Vbeta segments and 13 reverse primers for TCR Jbeta segments. Amplification of the CDR3 region of rearranged TCR beta genes was performed with a multiplex PCR assay on genomic DNA. The Illumina HiSeq System was used to sequence the amplified TCR beta libraries as 87-base-pair reads. For the original study's pipeline: A later analysis counted around 72 million unique TCR beta chains across the 650 to 800 repertoires, and about 10 million of these chains were shared by at least two donors. Raw reads were error-corrected and collapsed into unique sequences by a nearest-neighbor algorithm in which closely related sequences were merged to remove PCR and sequencing errors. Alignment of CDR3 sequences to IMGT reference sequences was used to assign V, D and J gene segments. For a sequence to be retained, a match of at least six nucleotides was required to both a V gene segment and a J gene segment. A rearrangement counted as productive if the CDR3 had no stop codons and remained in frame with V and J, and every other rearrangement counted as non-productive. CDR3 was defined according to IMGT convention as the region running from the second conserved V-encoded cysteine to the conserved J-encoded phenylalanine. In an earlier analysis of roughly 580 of the donors, sequences lacking an unambiguous match to a single V gene segment were excluded. In an earlier analysis of some 590 of the donors, a V segment was called functional when productive rearrangements were above 56.7%, and segregating when the standard deviation between donors exceeded 5%. A statistical classification framework was built for diagnosing cytomegalovirus status from the catalog of TCR beta chain sequences. In a later analysis, V and J genes were assigned by comparing TCR nucleotide sequences against IMGT/GENE-DB human TR gene sequences. The TCRdist pipeline was used in a later analysis to assign CDR3 sequences and most-parsimonious VDJ recombination scenarios. A later analysis defined each TCR beta chain by its CDR3 amino acid sequence plus V-gene family, and excluded reads lacking a unique V-gene family. In a later analysis, around 650 highly shared, low-generation-probability nucleotide sequences were removed to address suspected cross-contamination and a sequencing artifact. A later analysis calculated a clonal expansion index for each public chain from normalized within-repertoire ranks of inferred template counts. In a later analysis, generation probabilities were computed using a VDJ recombination model fitted to out-of-frame rearrangements, and the results were checked against IGoR. In a later analysis, TCR-TCR, TCR-HLA and TCR-CMV co-occurrence was scored with hypergeometric tests, and a repertoire-size bias correction was applied to TCR pairs. A later analysis estimated false discovery rates by permuting HLA or CMV assignments 20 times. In a later analysis, co-occurring TCRs were grouped with DBSCAN, and TCRdist sequence similarity was added when clustering was performed within HLA-allele-positive subsets. Co-occurrence clustering excluded repertoires with fewer than 30,000 or more than 120,000 public chains, plus five with anomalous nucleotide sharing. The table was pulled from immuneACCESS by TCRdb, which kept in-frame rearrangements only. Such tables lose some clones; where checked, under half of the loss comes from unresolved V genes, and the rest has no known cause. V and J calls and clone size are as listed in that table; D and trimming were resolved from the DNA. The sample data list 90,000 to 150,000 clones, and around 67% of these were observed just once. The ten largest make up around 4% of the sample.

The cohort consisted of hundreds of healthy bone marrow donors. At the time of sampling, every cohort member was nominally healthy, though immune exposures that went unrecorded were likely present. The donor was CMV seronegative and belonged to the group of 320 or so seronegative cohort members. A peripheral blood sample was provided by each donor, and peripheral blood mononuclear cells were used for TCR beta sequencing. The Qiagen DNeasy Blood Extraction Kit was used to extract genomic DNA from the blood cell samples. For CDR1 and CDR2, the germline V gene lists SGHTA and FQGNSA. Trimming at the junction amounts to 5 bases on V and 3 bases on J, and the germline ends lie 5 bases apart. The CDR3 numbers 11 residues from cysteine through phenylalanine. Only the CDR3 region is kept as DNA, spanning 33 bases read in frame from base 1. Paper-wide results and their limitations: Around 16 rarely observed V segments, including chromosome 9 orphons, were excluded from the earlier analysis of a few hundred of the donors because counts were too low. In this cohort, only TCR beta chains were sequenced, and detectable features were limited by the absence of alpha or paired-chain data. At a false discovery rate of 0.05, a later analysis linked under 20,000 TCR beta sequences to specific HLA alleles. The only immune exposure information available for the cohort was CMV serostatus. In a later analysis, TCR association rates were found to vary across HLA loci, with the most associated TCRs seen for DRB1 alleles and the fewest for HLA-C alleles. Cytomegalovirus status was reported to be diagnosed by the classifier with high specificity and sensitivity in both the original and validation cohorts. Most TCR sequences were seen in very few donors, while some public TCRs were found in many individuals. Because the 87-base-pair reads could not distinguish some IMGT-functional V segments, including TRBV6-2 and TRBV6-3, those segments were excluded. In an earlier analysis of roughly 560 of the donors, most TCR beta V segments were observed in productive rearrangements about 87% or about 30% of the time, broadly matching IMGT annotations. A cluster of highly shared sequence variants was judged likely to represent a technical artifact of the sequencing pipeline. It was suggested by the authors that the approach could potentially be generalized to other disease states and immunological phenotypes. A total of 150 to 200 TCR beta chains were listed by the study as associated with cytomegalovirus. An association between a missense DCLRE1C variant and V-gene and J-gene trimming of TCR beta chains was found in a later genetic analysis and replicated in an independent cohort. In vitro tests confirmed that a few of the cytomegalovirus-associated TCR beta chains recognize cytomegalovirus antigens. A further reported finding was that TCR beta sequences accurately predicted the HLA-A and HLA-B alleles for most subjects in the first cohort. The presence/absence analyses assumed that sequencing depth was roughly uniform across donors, and that assumption may not be true. Linkage disequilibrium might explain the correlated functional status among segregating V segments, but an unknown experimental factor could not be excluded. According to a later genetic analysis, donors in an Asian-associated ancestry cluster had fewer N-insertions in productive TCRs than the approximately 650-donor mean. In a later analysis, HLA-associated TCR beta chains showed more clonal expansion and lower generation probabilities than non-associated chains that were equally common. A later analysis reported that several top co-occurrence clusters appeared linked to parvovirus B19, influenza, CMV and Epstein-Barr virus. Because HLA typing was unavailable for some donors at each locus, only the typed subset was used in association tests. A later analysis found that most CMV-associated TCR beta chains appeared HLA-restricted, with HLA associations seemingly driven largely by CMV exposure. When HLA alleles, especially DR and DQ, strongly co-occurred, TCR associations were difficult to assign to individual alleles.

This clone occurred a few times. Its specific antigen is unknown. Qualities for individual bases were not recorded, and no much larger clone is one base off. Other nucleotide sequences from this sample produce the same CDR3. The sequenced sample consisted of PBMCs. This clonotype originated in a woman aged 40 to 50 in good health and CMV-seronegative. The rearrangement joined TRBV7-2 to TRBJ2-7; no D segment can be confidently identified. CDR3 loop: CASSPSYEQYF. The DNA sequence is TGTGCCAGCAGCCCCAGCTACGAGCAGTACTTC.